This TCR beta chain was captured by sequencing in a study of T cells in Graves' hyperthyroidism and ophthalmopathy (dated by TCRdb to the late 2010s). Concerning the study at large: Peripheral blood was sampled at the time of initial diagnosis, prior to any treatment. To identify TCR V-J signatures that set the groups apart, the researchers used a discovery cohort of 100 or so patients, made up of 40 to 45 with Graves' ophthalmopathy and 57 with stable Graves' hyperthyroidism. Prospective prediction of ophthalmopathy was tested in an independent validation cohort of some 19 hyperthyroidism patients and 15 to 17 patients who later progressed to ophthalmopathy. The 95 to 100 discovery patients were randomly divided into training and test sets at a 7:3 ratio. In addition, the study compared T-cell repertoires in thyroid tissue and in blood from roughly 6 Graves' hyperthyroidism patients. After sampling, hyperthyroidism patients received methimazole starting at 30 mg daily, and ophthalmopathy patients received high-dose intravenous methylprednisolone. TCR Vbeta CDR3 sequencing of approximately 140 peripheral blood samples (approximately 44 ophthalmopathy, 75 hyperthyroidism and some 17 progressor patients) is reported in the paper. Overall study results and their limits: No statistical method was used to set the sample size in advance, and investigators knew the group allocation. In validation, the model predicted progression to ophthalmopathy with roughly 66% sensitivity and 72% to 75% specificity, a median of about 6 months before onset. A 13 V-J signature model separated ophthalmopathy from stable hyperthyroidism, with around 91% sensitivity and about 81% specificity in cross-validation and 80%/75% in testing. Most expanded thyroid clonotypes (frequency above 0.001) were also detected in blood, a finding suggesting that blood repertoires may reflect thyroid immune responses.

Its CDR3 holds 13 amino acids, cysteine through phenylalanine. Only CDR3 DNA is held: 39 bases, read in frame from base 1. CDR1 and CDR2 were assigned from the germline V gene (reference sequence) as LNHNV and YYDKDF. V loses 5 bases, J loses 4 bases, and the germline ends lie 11 bases apart. Graves' hyperthyroidism was defined as stable when no progression to ophthalmopathy occurred over 18 months of follow-up. Hyperthyroidism patients were newly diagnosed, with disease duration under 2 months, and aged 18 to 65 years. Patients with uncontrolled infections, other autoimmune diseases, pregnancy or lactation were excluded. Clinical symptoms, serum thyroxine and TRAb, thyroid ultrasound, and orbital computed tomography formed the basis for the diagnoses. PBMCs were separated from 10 ml of fresh peripheral blood using Ficoll-Paque density gradient centrifugation. Total RNA was extracted using Trizol reagent, and RNA quality was assessed on an Agilent 2100 Bioanalyzer.

TCR beta CDR3 regions were amplified from RNA transcripts. A first-round RT-PCR of the TCR CDR3 used the HTBI primer set with the Qiagen OneStep RT-PCR kit. A second multiplex PCR round built the libraries, followed by size selection and purification. Libraries were sequenced paired-end with 100 bp reads on an Illumina HiSeq2000. The published analysis was carried out like this. Raw data were processed with SOAPnuke, discarding reads with adapters, uncalled bases, mean Phred below 15, or no exact constant-primer or identifier match. High-quality paired reads were merged using COPE v1.2.5, and each unique nucleotide sequence was defined as a clonotype. MiTCR v1.1 was used to align the clonotypes against IMGT TRBV, TRBD and TRBJ reference segments. The analysis was restricted to V-J combinations with a frequency above 0.0001, which together covered about 99% of the repertoires. A TCS score was defined as the ratio between F50 (clonal expansion) and ExV (chaos), using BLOSUM62-based TCRdist between CDR3 peptides within each V-J. Welch's t-statistics and random forest reduced 500 to 650 V-J features to fewer than 15, which were used in a naive Bayes classifier (R e1071). In TCRdb, the public reads were trimmed at Q25 with fastp and aligned with MiXCR, with productive beta chains retained. Merged by CDR3 protein, the rows form single entries marked with the most common genes and DNA. The V and J calls and clone size are TCRdb's, not the authors'. The sample table contains about 400,000 distinct CDR3 sequences; only one count was recorded for about a sixth of them. Just under 8% of the sample goes to the ten largest clones.

This clonotype was counted many times. Its antigen is unknown. Base qualities were left out, and no much larger clone turns up one base away. This chain is built from TRBV15 and TRBJ1-2, with the D gene not confidently named. The TCR sequence derives from a woman aged 18-35 years with Graves' hyperthyroidism. Sequencing was carried out using blood. CDR3 loop: CATSGSRSYGYTF. At the DNA level, the sequence is TGTGCCACCAGCGGCTCGCGTAGCTATGGCTACACCTTC.